These 25 T cell receptor beta chains were sequenced from one sample in a study of blood T cell repertoires in COVID-19. Sequencing used immunoSEQ multiplex PCR; TCRdb keeps in-frame clones, though not all of them. The sample shows under 300,000 clones, 81% of them seen only once. Sequencing was done on a sample of peripheral blood. The receptor source for this set is a woman aged 60-70 years with active or convalescent COVID-19.

The rearrangement joins TRBV9 to TRBJ2-3, with 8 positions matching TRBD2. The CDR3 covers 16 residues. The junction had 5 bases not matched to a gene; V was cut back by 0 bases and J by 2 bases. Looked up from germline, CDR1 is SGDLS and CDR2 is YYNGEE. The CDR3 reads CASSVGAGGYTDTQYF. CDR3 DNA sequence: TGTGCCAGCAGCGTAGGGGCGGGGGGCTACACAGATACGCAGTATTTT.

This rearrangement joins TRBV11-1 to TRBJ2-7, with 9 bases lining up with TRBD1. The CDR3 extends over 15 amino acids. Germline lookup yields CDR1 SGHAT and CDR2 FQDESV (reference sequence). Losses at the gene ends were 2 bases for V and 2 bases for J; bases not matched to a gene: 4. The CDR3 coding sequence is TGTGCCAGCAGCTTAACCGGGACAGGGCCCTACGAGCAGTACTTC. This codes for CASSLTGTGPYEQYF.

The rearrangement joins TRBV6-5 to TRBJ1-1; 9 nucleotides match TRBD1. The CDR3 covers 15 residues. Germline CDR1 and CDR2: MNHEY and SVGAGI. The ends lost 5 bases at V and 4 bases at J; junction bases unmatched: 8. The DNA of the CDR3 is TGTGCCAGCAGTCCTGGACAGGGGAGGGGCACTGAAGCTTTCTTT. Translating it yields CASSPGQGRGTEAFF.

The chain is built from TRBV5-1 and TRBJ2-7, with TRBD1 identical over 7 bases. This CDR3 comprises 13 residues. CDR1 SGHRS and CDR2 YFSETQ come from the germline V gene. The V segment lost 4 bases and the J segment 5 bases; nucleotides outside the gene matches: 6. CDR3 DNA sequence: TGCGCCAGCAGCCCGGGACAGTTCAACGAGCAGTACTTC. Its translation: CASSPGQFNEQYF.

This sequence joins TRBV7-6 and TRBJ1-2; TRBD1 is a possible D gene (5 bases). This CDR3 comprises 14 residues. Germline V gives CDR1 SGHVS, CDR2 FNYEAQ. The V end lost 0 bases, the J end lost 8 bases, and 13 bases lay between the germline ends. The CDR3 protein is CASSLALGGVGYTF. CDR3 coding DNA: TGTGCCAGCAGCTTAGCCCTCGGGGGGGTCGGCTACACCTTC.

The V gene is TRBV19, the J gene TRBJ1-2, with D tentatively TRBD1 (6 bases). From germline, CDR1 is LNHDA and CDR2 SQIVND (reference sequence). Trimming took off 7 bases at V and 5 bases at J, with 26 bases between the two ends. This CDR3 spans 17 amino acids. In DNA form, the CDR3 reads TGTGCCAGTACCGCCACAGGGACTACCCCGGCACAATATGGCTACACCTTC. It translates to CASTATGTTPAQYGYTF.

The J gene is TRBJ1-5, the V gene TRBV7-2; the D gene is possibly TRBD1 (6 bases). Trimming left V 1 base short and J 1 base short, with 14 bases between. The CDR3 has 17 residues. Germline V gene lookup returns CDR1 SGHTA and CDR2 FQGNSA. The CDR3 spells CASSLVLGGASNQPQHF. CDR3 sequence (DNA): TGTGCCAGCAGCTTAGTCTTAGGGGGGGCCAGCAATCAGCCCCAGCATTTT.

This rearrangement joins TRBV5-1 to TRBJ2-7; 7 bases are shared with TRBD2. The CDR3 extends over 15 amino acids. CDR1 is SGHRS and CDR2 is YFSETQ in the germline V gene. Unmatched junction bases numbered 6, after V lost 0 bases and J lost 3 bases. The CDR3 sequence: CASSLAASGIYEQYF. In nucleotides, the CDR3 is TGCGCCAGCAGCTTGGCTGCTAGCGGAATCTACGAGCAGTACTTC.

A few counts support this clone. V gene TRBV6-2 or TRBV6-3 combines with J gene TRBJ2-7; D remains ambiguous. The length of the CDR3 is 14 residues. V lost 5 bases and J lost 2, with 13 bases in between. Germline V gene sequence: CDR1 MNHEY, CDR2 SVGEGT. Here the CDR3 DNA reads TGTGCCAGCAGTCCCCGGAGCTGGGCCTACGAGCAGTACTTC. The encoded protein is CASSPRSWAYEQYF.

This sequence joins TRBV2 and TRBJ2-2, with D possibly TRBD2 on 5 matching bases. CDR1 SNHLY and CDR2 FYNNEI come from the germline V gene. V was pared by 7 bases and J by 5 bases, with 11 bases between. The CDR3 is 13 residues long. Here the CDR3 DNA reads TGTGCCAGCATCTCCGGCGGGACCGGGGAGCTGTTTTTT. Protein: CASISGGTGELFF.

Only a few counts were recorded for this clone. V is TRBV11-2 and J is TRBJ2-5; TRBD2 might be the D (6 bases). Trimming pared 3 bases from V and 2 bases from J, leaving 13 bases between. The CDR3 length is 15 residues. Germline-derived CDR1 and CDR2 are SGHAT and FQNNGV. CDR3 region: CASSLAGTSQETQYF. CDR3 coding DNA: TGTGCCAGCAGCTTGGCTGGGACTTCGCAAGAGACCCAGTACTTC.

The chain has TRBV15 and TRBJ1-2; D remains unclear. The germline V gene encodes CDR1 LNHNV and CDR2 YYDKDF (reference sequence). The V end lost 1 base, the J end lost 4 bases, and 7 bases lay between the germline ends. The CDR3 sequence is 13 residues long. The CDR3 nucleotides read TGTGCCACCAGCAGAGCATACAGCTATGGCTACACCTTC. Amino acid sequence: CATSRAYSYGYTF.

The V gene is TRBV5-1, the J gene TRBJ1-2; 8 positions agree with TRBD1. CDR1 is SGHRS, CDR2 YFSETQ, per germline. CDR3 length: 13 amino acids. The J segment lost 8 bases and the V segment lost 2 bases, leaving 5 bases of the junction unmatched. The CDR3 bases are TGCGCCAGCAGCTTTGACAGGGGACGAGGCTACACCTTC. As protein: CASSFDRGRGYTF.

This sequence joins TRBV11-2 and TRBJ2-1, with D tentatively TRBD1 (5 bases). V was pared by 6 bases and J by 7 bases, with 22 bases between. CDR1 SGHAT and CDR2 FQNNGV come from the germline V gene. The CDR3 loop spans 16 amino acids. CDR3 nucleotides: TGTGCCAGCAGATCCAGGGCAGGGTACCCTACTAATGAGCAGTTCTTC. This sequence encodes CASRSRAGYPTNEQFF.

This chain links TRBV19 with TRBJ2-2; a weak D match, TRBD1 (6 bases). The CDR3 extends over 14 amino acids. V was clipped by 8 bases and J by 2 bases, with 12 bases between them. Germline lookup yields CDR1 LNHDA and CDR2 SQIVND (reference sequence). The CDR3 coding sequence is TGTGCCAGTCCCCGGGACACAAACACCGGGGAGCTGTTTTTT. It specifies CASPRDTNTGELFF.

This clone was counted only a few times. V is TRBV10-1 and J is TRBJ1-4; no clear D gene. V lost 1 base to trimming and J lost 4 bases, with 7 bases between them. The germline CDR1 and CDR2 sequences are WNHNN and SYGVQD (reference sequence). The CDR3 spans 14 residues. CDR3 in amino acids: CASSEWRGNEKLFF. CDR3 DNA: TGCGCCAGCAGTGAGTGGAGAGGTAATGAAAAACTGTTTTTT.

This sequence joins TRBV7-3 and TRBJ1-1, with D unclear. There are 13 residues in the CDR3. Trimming shortened V by 4 bases and J by 1 base, and 7 bases separated the two germline ends. Per germline, CDR1 SGHTA and CDR2 FQGTGA. CDR3 coding DNA: TGTGCCAGCAGCTCAACCCAGAACACTGAAGCTTTCTTT. It codes for CASSSTQNTEAFF.

The chain is built from TRBV11-3 and TRBJ2-7; D perhaps matches TRBD1 (5 bases). The germline gives CDR1 SGHNT, CDR2 YENEEA. The V end lost 5 bases, the J end lost 5 bases, and 22 bases lay between the germline ends. This CDR3 comprises 16 residues. The CDR3 sequence: CASSAGFTGLGHEQYF. CDR3 nucleotides: TGTGCCAGCAGCGCCGGATTCACAGGATTGGGCCACGAGCAGTACTTC.

This rearrangement joins TRBV29-1 to TRBJ2-1; 10 bases agree with TRBD2. CDR3 length: 13 amino acids. V gave up 4 bases and J gave up 9 bases; unmatched junction bases: 6. Germline CDR1 and CDR2: SQVTM and ANQGSEA. The CDR3 DNA reads as TGCAGCGTTGTGAGCGGGGGGGCGGGTGAGCAGTTCTTC. It encodes CSVVSGGAGEQFF.

V and J are TRBV18 and TRBJ1-2, with TRBD1 as a possible D gene (5 bases). This CDR3 region has 15 residues. Germline loops: CDR1 KGHSH, CDR2 LQKENI. V lost 6 bases and J lost 4, with 18 bases in between. CDR3 in amino acids: CASSPGTPGSYGYTF. CDR3 bases: TGTGCCAGCTCTCCGGGGACTCCGGGGAGCTATGGCTACACCTTC.

This clone was seen only a few times. This chain joins TRBV5-5 and TRBJ1-1; D call uncertain. This CDR3 region has 16 residues. Germline CDR1 SGHKS, CDR2 YYEKEE (reference sequence). Trimming removed 0 bases at V and 5 bases at J, with 17 bases between. CDR3 DNA sequence: TGTGCCAGCAGCTTGGGGCAGGCCACAGTAGGAACTGAAGCTTTCTTT. Translating gives CASSLGQATVGTEAFF.

V gene TRBV25-1 combines with J gene TRBJ2-7; 8 bases are a match to TRBD1. This CDR3 is 14 amino acids long. Germline V gene lookup returns CDR1 MGHDK and CDR2 SYGVNS. V was clipped by 6 bases and J by 4 bases; unmatched bases: 8. Here the CDR3 reads CASRGQAGTYEQYF. The CDR3 DNA reads TGTGCCAGCAGGGGACAGGCCGGTACGTACGAGCAGTACTTC.

This clone is labeled as medium-sized. The J gene is TRBJ2-5, the V gene TRBV5-6, with 7 nucleotides matching TRBD1. After removal of 3 bases from V and 3 bases from J, the junction contained 5 bases not matched to a gene. This CDR3 has 14 amino acids. Germline CDR1 and CDR2: SGHDT and YYEEEE. Here the CDR3 DNA reads TGTGCCAGCAGCTCGTTGGACAGGAAAGAGACCCAGTACTTC. Translation gives CASSSLDRKETQYF.

This chain connects TRBV27 to TRBJ2-5; TRBD2 agrees at 13 bases. Germline trimming cut 8 bases from V and 0 bases from J; bases unmatched to any gene: 12. The CDR3 totals 18 residues. The germline CDR1 and CDR2 sequences are MNHEY and SMNVEV (reference sequence). The CDR3 loop is CASWGTSGAPWYQETQYF. The DNA of the CDR3 is TGTGCCAGCTGGGGGACTAGCGGGGCCCCTTGGTACCAAGAGACCCAGTACTTC.

As to this clone: Within the sample, other DNA sequences also encode this same CDR3. V gene TRBV28 combines with J gene TRBJ2-7; D is unresolved. Trimming removed 3 bases at V and 4 bases at J, with 7 bases between. This CDR3 comprises 12 residues. Germline V gene data show CDR1 as MDHEN and CDR2 as SYDVKM. DNA for the CDR3: TGTGCCAGCAGTTTGAGCCTTTACGAGCAGTACTTC. This encodes CASSLSLYEQYF.